These 5 T cell receptor beta chains were all obtained from the same sample, sequenced in a study of cytomegalovirus exposure and HLA in healthy donors. Primers for the PCR totalled 60 Vbeta and 13 Jbeta. TCRdb keeps only in-frame clones here, not all; method: immunoSEQ multiplex PCR. This table has some 65,000 clones, more than 75% appearing once. The source material was PBMCs. All receptors derive from a girl aged 5 to 17 in good health and CMV-seropositive.

The table lists this clone with a count of one. The chain recombines TRBV30 with TRBJ1-4, with D possibly matching TRBD1 (6 bases). The germline V gene encodes CDR1 GTSNPN and CDR2 SVGIG (reference sequence). There are 12 residues in the CDR3. V lost 3 bases and J lost 7, with 9 bases in between. The CDR3 DNA reads as TGTGCCTGGAGGCAGGGGATTGAAAAACTGTTTTTT. Its translation: CAWRQGIEKLFF.

The chain couples TRBV29-1 to TRBJ2-1; possibly TRBD1 for D (6 bases). V lost 4 bases, J lost 6 bases, and 13 bases lay in between. Germline V lookup: CDR1 SQVTM, CDR2 ANQGSEA. The CDR3 totals 13 residues. The DNA of the CDR3 is TGCAGCGTTGCCAGGGACAAATTCAATGAGCAGTTCTTC. Translated, it gives CSVARDKFNEQFF.

The chain employs TRBV4-3 and TRBJ2-7; 10 positions agree with TRBD1. The germline CDR1 and CDR2 sequences are LGHNA and YSLEER. After removal of 1 base from V and 3 bases from J, the junction contained 3 bases not matched to a gene. The CDR3 is 15 amino acids. CDR3 DNA: TGCGCCAGCAGCCAAGGACAGGGGGCCTTCTACGAGCAGTACTTC. Its translation: CASSQGQGAFYEQYF.

This chain connects TRBV2 to TRBJ1-6, with TRBD1 as a possible D gene (6 bases). There are 16 residues in the CDR3. V gave up 1 base and J gave up 10 bases, with 17 bases separating them. Germline V gene sequence: CDR1 SNHLY, CDR2 FYNNEI. The CDR3 sequence: CASSEGFGGQGSPLHF. In DNA form, the CDR3 reads TGTGCCAGCAGTGAAGGGTTCGGGGGGCAGGGCTCACCCCTCCACTTT.

This clone came up a few times. For the CDR3, the DNA is TGTGCCAGCAGCCTTACTTCGGACTATTACAATGAGCAGTTCTTC. The encoded protein is CASSLTSDYYNEQFF. This rearrangement joins TRBV7-9 to TRBJ2-1; tentative D call: TRBD2 (6 bases). Trimming stripped 5 bases from V and 4 bases from J, with 15 bases between. Germline CDR1 is SEHNR and CDR2 is FQNEAQ (reference sequence). There are 15 residues in the CDR3. Using reference TRBV7-9 and TRBJ2-1 for the parts outside the CDR3, the full variable domain is DTGVSQNPRHKITKRGQNVTFRCDPISEHNRLYWYRQTLGQGPEFLTYFQNEAQLEKSRLLSDRFSAERPKGSFSTLEIQRTEQGDSAMYLCASSLTSDYYNEQFFGPGTRLTVL.